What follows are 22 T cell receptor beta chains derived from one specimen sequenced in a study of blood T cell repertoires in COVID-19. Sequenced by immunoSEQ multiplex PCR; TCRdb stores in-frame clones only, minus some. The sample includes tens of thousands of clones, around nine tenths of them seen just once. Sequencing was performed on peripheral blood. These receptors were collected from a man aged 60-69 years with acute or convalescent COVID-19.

The CDR3 bases are TGTGCCAGCCCCGAGGCGGCAGGGGGCGAGCAGTTCTTC. Translating gives CASPEAAGGEQFF. V is TRBV6-5 and J is TRBJ2-1; 8 bases are shared with TRBD1. CDR1 and CDR2 from the germline V gene are MNHEY and SVGAGI. V was clipped by 8 bases and J by 10 bases; unmatched bases: 10. The CDR3 runs to 13 residues.

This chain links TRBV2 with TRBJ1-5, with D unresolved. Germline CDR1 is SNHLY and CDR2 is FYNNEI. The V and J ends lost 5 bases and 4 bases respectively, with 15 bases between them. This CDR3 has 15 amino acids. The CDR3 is CASSRPEGGNQPQHF. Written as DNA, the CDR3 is TGTGCCAGCAGTCGCCCTGAGGGAGGAAATCAGCCCCAGCATTTT.

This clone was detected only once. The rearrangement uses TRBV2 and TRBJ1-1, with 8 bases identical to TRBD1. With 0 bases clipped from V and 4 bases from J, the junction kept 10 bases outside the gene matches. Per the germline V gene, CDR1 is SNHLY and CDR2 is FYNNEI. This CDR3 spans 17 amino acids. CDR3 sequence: CASSEAQRTGLATEAFF. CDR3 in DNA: TGTGCCAGCAGTGAAGCCCAACGGACAGGGTTGGCCACTGAAGCTTTCTTT.

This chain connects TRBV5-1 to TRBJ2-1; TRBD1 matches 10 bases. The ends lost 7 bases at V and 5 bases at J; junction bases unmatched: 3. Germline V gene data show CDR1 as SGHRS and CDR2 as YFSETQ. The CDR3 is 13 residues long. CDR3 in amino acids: CASLGQGNNEQFF. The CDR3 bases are TGCGCCAGCCTGGGACAGGGGAACAATGAGCAGTTCTTC.

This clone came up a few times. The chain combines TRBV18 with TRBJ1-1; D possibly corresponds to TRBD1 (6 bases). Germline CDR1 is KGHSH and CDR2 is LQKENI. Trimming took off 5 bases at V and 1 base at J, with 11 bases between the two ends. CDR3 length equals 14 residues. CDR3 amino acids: CASSDRNQNTEAFF. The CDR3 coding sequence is TGTGCCAGCTCAGACAGGAACCAGAACACTGAAGCTTTCTTT.

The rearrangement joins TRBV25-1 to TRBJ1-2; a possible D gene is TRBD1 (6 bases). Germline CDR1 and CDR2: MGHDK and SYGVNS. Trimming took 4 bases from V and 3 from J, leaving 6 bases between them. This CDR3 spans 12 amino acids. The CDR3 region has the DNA TGTGCCAGCAGTGGACAGGACTATGGCTACACCTTC. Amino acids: CASSGQDYGYTF.

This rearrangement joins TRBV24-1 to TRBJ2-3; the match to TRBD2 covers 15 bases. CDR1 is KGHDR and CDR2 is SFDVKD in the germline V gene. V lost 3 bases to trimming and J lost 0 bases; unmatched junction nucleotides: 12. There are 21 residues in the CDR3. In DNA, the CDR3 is TGTGCCACCAGTGATGCCGTTCCCCCGGGACTAGCGGGGGGAAGCACAGATACGCAGTATTTT. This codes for CATSDAVPPGLAGGSTDTQYF.

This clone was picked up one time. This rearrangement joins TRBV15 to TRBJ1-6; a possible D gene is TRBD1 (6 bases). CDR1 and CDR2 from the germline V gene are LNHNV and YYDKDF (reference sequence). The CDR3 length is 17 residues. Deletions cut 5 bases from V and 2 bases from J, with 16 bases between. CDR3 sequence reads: CATSGTQGNPYNSPLHF. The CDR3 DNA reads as TGTGCCACCAGCGGAACTCAGGGGAACCCCTATAATTCACCCCTCCACTTT.

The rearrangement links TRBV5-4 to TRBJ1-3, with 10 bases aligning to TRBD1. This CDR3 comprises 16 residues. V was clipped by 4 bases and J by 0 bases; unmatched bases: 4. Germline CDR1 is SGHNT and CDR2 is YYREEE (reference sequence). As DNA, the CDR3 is TGTGCCAGCAGCCAGGGGACAGGGGTCTCTGGAAACACCATATATTTT. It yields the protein CASSQGTGVSGNTIYF.

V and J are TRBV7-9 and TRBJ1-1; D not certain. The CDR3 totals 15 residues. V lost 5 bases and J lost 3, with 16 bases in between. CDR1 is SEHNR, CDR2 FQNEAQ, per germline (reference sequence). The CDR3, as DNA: TGTGCCAGCAGCCCATCTGGGTTTCGGGACACTGAAGCTTTCTTT. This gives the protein CASSPSGFRDTEAFF.

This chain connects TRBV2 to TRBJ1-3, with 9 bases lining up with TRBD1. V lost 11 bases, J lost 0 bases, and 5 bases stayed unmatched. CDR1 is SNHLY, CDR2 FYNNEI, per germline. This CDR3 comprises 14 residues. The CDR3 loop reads CARRTGASGNTIYF. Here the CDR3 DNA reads TGTGCCCGGCGGACAGGGGCCTCTGGAAACACCATATATTTT. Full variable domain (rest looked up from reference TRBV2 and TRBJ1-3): EPEVTQTPSHQVTQMGQEVILRCVPISNHLYFYWYRQILGQKVEFLVSFYNNEISEKSEIFDDQFSVERPDGSNFTLKIRSTKLEDSAMYFCARRTGASGNTIYFGEGSWLTVV.

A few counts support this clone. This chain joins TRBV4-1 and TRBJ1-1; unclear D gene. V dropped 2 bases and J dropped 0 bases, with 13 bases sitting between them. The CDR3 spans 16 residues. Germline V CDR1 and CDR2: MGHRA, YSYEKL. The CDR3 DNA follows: TGCGCCAGCAGCCAAACAACGCAGAACATGAACACTGAAGCTTTCTTT. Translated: CASSQTTQNMNTEAFF.

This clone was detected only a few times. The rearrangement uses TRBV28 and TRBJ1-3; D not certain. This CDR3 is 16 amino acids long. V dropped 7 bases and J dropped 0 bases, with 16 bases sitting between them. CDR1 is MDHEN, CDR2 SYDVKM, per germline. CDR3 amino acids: CASTPLGTVSGNTIYF. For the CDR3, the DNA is TGTGCCAGCACCCCCTTGGGCACAGTCTCTGGAAACACCATATATTTT.

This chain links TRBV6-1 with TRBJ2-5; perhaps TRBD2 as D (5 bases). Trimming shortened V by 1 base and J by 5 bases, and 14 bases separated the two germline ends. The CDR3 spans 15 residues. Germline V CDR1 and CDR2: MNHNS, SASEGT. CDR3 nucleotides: TGTGCCAGCAGTGAAGGAAGCGGCAAAAAGGAGACCCAGTACTTC. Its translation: CASSEGSGKKETQYF.

The CDR3 spells CASTPHSQGNTEAFF. The CDR3, as DNA: TGTGCCAGCACTCCCCACTCGCAGGGAAACACTGAAGCTTTCTTT. The chain recombines TRBV6-5 with TRBJ1-1; tentative D call: TRBD1 (5 bases). Germline CDR1 MNHEY, CDR2 SVGAGI. The length of the CDR3 is 15 residues. The V end lost 7 bases, the J end lost 2 bases, and 17 bases lay between the germline ends.

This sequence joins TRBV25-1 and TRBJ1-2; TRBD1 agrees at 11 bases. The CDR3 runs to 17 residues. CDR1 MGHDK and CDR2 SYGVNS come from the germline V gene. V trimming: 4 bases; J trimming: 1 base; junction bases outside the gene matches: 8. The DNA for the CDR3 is TGTGCCAGCAGTGCCAGACCCGGGACAGGGGGTAACTATGGCTACACCTTC. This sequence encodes CASSARPGTGGNYGYTF.

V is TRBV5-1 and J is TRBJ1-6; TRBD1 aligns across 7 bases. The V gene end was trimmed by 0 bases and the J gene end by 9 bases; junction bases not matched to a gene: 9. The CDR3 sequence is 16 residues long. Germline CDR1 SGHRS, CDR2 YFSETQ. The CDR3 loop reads CASSLDGTGELSPLHF. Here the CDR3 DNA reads TGCGCCAGCAGCTTGGATGGCACAGGGGAACTTTCACCCCTCCACTTT.

Here the CDR3 DNA reads TGCGCCAGCAGCTTGGTTACTAATTCCTACAATGAGCAGTTCTTC. Translated: CASSLVTNSYNEQFF. The rearrangement joins TRBV5-1 to TRBJ2-1; no reliable D call. V lost 0 bases and J 1 base, leaving 8 bases between the germline ends. The CDR3 loop spans 15 amino acids. CDR1 SGHRS and CDR2 YFSETQ come from the germline V gene.

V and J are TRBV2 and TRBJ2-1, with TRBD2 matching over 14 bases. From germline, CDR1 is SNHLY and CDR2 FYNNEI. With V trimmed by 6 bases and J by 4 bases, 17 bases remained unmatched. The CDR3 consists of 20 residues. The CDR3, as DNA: TGTGCCAGCAGCGGCTCCCACATGACTAGCGGGGGGGCCGTATACAATGAGCAGTTCTTC. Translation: CASSGSHMTSGGAVYNEQFF.

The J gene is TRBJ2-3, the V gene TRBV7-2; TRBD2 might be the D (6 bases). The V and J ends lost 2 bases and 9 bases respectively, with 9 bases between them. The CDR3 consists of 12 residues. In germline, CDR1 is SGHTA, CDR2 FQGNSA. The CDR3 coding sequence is TGTGCCAGCAGCTTACTGGGGGGAACGCAGTATTTT. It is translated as CASSLLGGTQYF.

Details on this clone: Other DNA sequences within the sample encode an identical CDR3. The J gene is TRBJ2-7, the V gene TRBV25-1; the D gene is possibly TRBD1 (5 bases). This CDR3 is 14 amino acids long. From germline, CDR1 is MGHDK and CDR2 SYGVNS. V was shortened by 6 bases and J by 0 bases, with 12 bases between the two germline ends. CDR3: CASSVRGLSYEQYF. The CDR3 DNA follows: TGTGCCAGCAGCGTTAGGGGCCTCTCCTACGAGCAGTACTTC.

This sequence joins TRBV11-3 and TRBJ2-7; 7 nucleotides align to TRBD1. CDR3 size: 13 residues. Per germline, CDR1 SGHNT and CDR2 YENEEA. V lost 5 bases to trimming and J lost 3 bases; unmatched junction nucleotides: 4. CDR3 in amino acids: CASSRGPDYEQYF. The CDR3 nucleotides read TGTGCCAGCAGCAGGGGGCCGGACTACGAGCAGTACTTC.